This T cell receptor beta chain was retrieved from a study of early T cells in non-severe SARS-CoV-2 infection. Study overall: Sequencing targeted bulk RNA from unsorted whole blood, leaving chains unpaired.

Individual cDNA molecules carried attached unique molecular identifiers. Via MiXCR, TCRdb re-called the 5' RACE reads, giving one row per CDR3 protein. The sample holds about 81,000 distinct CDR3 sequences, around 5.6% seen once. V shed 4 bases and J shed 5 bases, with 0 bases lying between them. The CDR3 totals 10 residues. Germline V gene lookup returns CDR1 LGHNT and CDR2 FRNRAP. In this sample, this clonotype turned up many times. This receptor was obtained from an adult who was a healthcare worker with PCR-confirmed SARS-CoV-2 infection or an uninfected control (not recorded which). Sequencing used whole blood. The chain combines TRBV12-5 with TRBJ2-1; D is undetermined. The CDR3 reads CASGYNEQFF. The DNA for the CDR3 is TGTGCTAGTGGTTACAATGAGCAGTTCTTC. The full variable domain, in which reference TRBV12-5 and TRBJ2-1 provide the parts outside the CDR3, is DARVTQTPRHKVTEMGQEVTMRCQPILGHNTVFWYRQTMMQGLELLAYFRNRAPLDDSGMPKDRFSAEMPDATLATLKIQPSEPRDSAVYFCASGYNEQFFGPGTRLTVL.